The rows below give T cell receptor beta chains drawn from one sample of a study of T-cell memory formation after mild COVID-19. MiXCR, applied by TCRdb to the 5' RACE reads, yields one record per CDR3 protein. This table has roughly 200,000 distinct CDR3 sequences, 20% to 25% appearing once. The specimen sequenced was PBMCs or a T cell subset sorted from them (not recorded which). These TCRs come from an adult woman who had mild COVID-19 (a few samples of this study predate the infection). Cell type and time point are not known. Each CDR3 is given with its conserved first and last residue. The D gene is left open where the match is weak.

CASSLADSYQEAQYF,TRBV5-1,TRBJ2-5,.
CSARPDRGYGYTF,TRBV20-1,TRBJ1-2,TRBD1
CASSSSTAEQFF,TRBV5-6,TRBJ2-1,.
CASSPLSGTPPYEQYF,TRBV5-1,TRBJ2-7,.
CASSLWTDTQYF,TRBV7-9,TRBJ2-3,.
CASRGGGGQPQHF,TRBV19,TRBJ1-5,.
CASSFGTGDNEQFF,TRBV5-5,TRBJ2-1,TRBD1
CSAREGGEGTEAFF,TRBV20-1,TRBJ1-1,.
CASSQQSLIHPTF,TRBV12-3/TRBV12-4,TRBJ1-2,.
CASRTRGGGINGYTF,TRBV27,TRBJ1-2,.
CSASDPLAYNEQFF,TRBV20-1,TRBJ2-1,.
CASSPGQGPAEQYF,TRBV7-6,TRBJ2-7,TRBD1
CSAARDSGSYEQYF,TRBV20-1,TRBJ2-7,.
CASSPLGFSTDTQYF,TRBV7-3,TRBJ2-3,.
CASQTPSGASFNEQFF,TRBV7-9,TRBJ2-1,TRBD2
CASSQQGVSVLTF,TRBV7-9,TRBJ2-6,.
CSVEEEGTNEQYF,TRBV29-1,TRBJ2-7,TRBD2
CASSKTLAGPEQFF,TRBV21-1,TRBJ2-1,.
CATRMGYNEQFF,TRBV19,TRBJ2-1,.
CASSAYSGSSGEQYF,TRBV9,TRBJ2-7,.
CASSQADMNTEAFF,TRBV4-1,TRBJ1-1,.
CASSQTSAGINEQFF,TRBV7-9,TRBJ2-1,.
CASSFLGSGRYSYNEQFF,TRBV13,TRBJ2-1,TRBD2